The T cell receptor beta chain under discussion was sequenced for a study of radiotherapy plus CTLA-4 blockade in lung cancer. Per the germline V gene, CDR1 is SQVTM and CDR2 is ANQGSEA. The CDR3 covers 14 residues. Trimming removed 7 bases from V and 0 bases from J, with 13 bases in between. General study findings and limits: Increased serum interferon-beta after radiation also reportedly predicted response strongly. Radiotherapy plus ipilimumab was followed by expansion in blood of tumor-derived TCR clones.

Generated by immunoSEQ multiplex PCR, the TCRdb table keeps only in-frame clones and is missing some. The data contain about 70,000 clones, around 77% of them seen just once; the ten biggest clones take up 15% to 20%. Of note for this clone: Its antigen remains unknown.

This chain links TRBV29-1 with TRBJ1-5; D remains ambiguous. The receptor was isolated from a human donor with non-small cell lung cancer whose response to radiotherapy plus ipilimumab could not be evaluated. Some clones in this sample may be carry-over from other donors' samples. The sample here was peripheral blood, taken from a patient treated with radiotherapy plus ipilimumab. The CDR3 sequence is CSASGESSNQPQHF. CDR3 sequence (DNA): TGCAGCGCATCGGGAGAATCTAGCAATCAGCCCCAGCATTTT.